The subject of this entry is one T cell receptor beta chain. Its matching antigen is unknown. The data originate from a study of blood T cells in healthy people across ages. Notes on the study in general: Diversity estimates from one million T cells were considered underestimates.

A sample-barcoded 5' primer and a J-beta primer mix were used in a second PCR of roughly 7 to 11 cycles. TCRdb analysed the 5' RACE reads with MiXCR anew, one entry per CDR3 protein. The data show about 290,000 distinct CDR3 sequences, 25% to 30% seen once. Per the germline V gene, CDR1 is MRHNA and CDR2 is SNTAGT. The CDR3 extends over 13 amino acids. Trimming left V 6 bases short and J 4 bases short, with 12 bases between. V is TRBV6-4 and J is TRBJ1-1, with D unresolved. Sequencing used blood. This clonotype originated in a woman aged 70-85 years in good health. In DNA, the CDR3 is TGTGCCAGCAGCTCCCTCAGAGGCACTGAAGCTTTCTTT. Translation gives CASSSLRGTEAFF.